This T cell receptor beta chain emerged from a study of T cells in localized non-small cell lung cancer. Broader study findings: There was higher T cell clonality in uninvolved adjacent lung than in tumor, and it was highest there. Across samples, adjacent lung featured a median roughly 60 of the top 100 tumor clones. Elevated blood T cell density was associated with longer overall survival. Sequencing was restricted to one tumor region; therefore, heterogeneity remains possible.

Only in-frame clones appear in the TCRdb table, and some are missing; sequencing was by immunoSEQ multiplex PCR. The sample comprises under 40,000 clones, 78% of which are singletons, and 35% to 40% rests with the top ten. The J segment lost 4 bases and the V segment lost 6 bases, leaving 6 bases of the junction unmatched. The CDR3 spans 14 residues. Germline CDR1 is MDHEN and CDR2 is SYDVKM. Worth noting for this clone: Its antigen is currently unknown.

The chain links TRBV28 to TRBJ2-7; 10 bases map to TRBD1. The clonotype comes from an older male donor with stage II squamous cell lung carcinoma. The starting material was peripheral blood, obtained before any cancer treatment. CDR3 sequence: CASSAGTGVYEQYF. The CDR3 DNA reads TGTGCCAGCAGCGCCGGGACAGGGGTTTACGAGCAGTACTTC.